Listed here are 13 T cell receptor beta chains from one sample, sequenced in a study of tissue T cells after allogeneic stem cell transplantation. Assay used: immunoSEQ multiplex PCR; TCRdb lists only in-frame clones, some missing. Of some 43,000 clones in the sample, roughly 92% are singletons; the top ten hold approximately 3.9%. Material: blood, obtained before transplantation. These receptor sequences come from a woman aged 40 to 75 who later had graft-versus-host disease after an allogeneic stem cell transplant.

The chain couples TRBV5-1 to TRBJ2-5, with a weak D call TRBD2 (6 bases). Looked up from germline, CDR1 is SGHRS and CDR2 is YFSETQ. The CDR3 covers 15 residues. With 5 bases removed from V and 4 bases from J, the gap between germline ends came to 18 bases. CDR3 protein: CASRPTGTLGETQYF. CDR3 coding DNA: TGCGCCAGCAGACCGACCGGGACTCTCGGAGAGACCCAGTACTTC.

The V gene is TRBV4-3, the J gene TRBJ2-1; 13 nucleotides line up with TRBD2. The CDR3 extends over 16 amino acids. Germline values: CDR1 LGHNA, CDR2 YSLEER. With V trimmed by 1 base and J by 8 bases, 5 bases remained unmatched. Here the CDR3 reads CASSQVGTSGKHEQFF. DNA for the CDR3: TGCGCCAGCAGCCAAGTTGGGACTAGCGGGAAGCATGAGCAGTTCTTC.

This chain joins TRBV7-9 and TRBJ2-5, with 8 bases fitting TRBD2. The V segment lost 5 bases and the J segment 4 bases; nucleotides outside the gene matches: 12. This CDR3 is built from 16 residues. Germline lookup yields CDR1 SEHNR and CDR2 FQNEAQ (reference sequence). CDR3 sequence reads: CASSRPSGQGSETQYF. In nucleotides, the CDR3 is TGTGCCAGCAGCCGTCCTAGCGGGCAAGGGTCAGAGACCCAGTACTTC.

This chain links TRBV28 with TRBJ2-5; 9 nucleotides agree with TRBD2. This CDR3 has 14 residues. CDR1 and CDR2 from the germline V gene are MDHEN and SYDVKM. The V segment lost 6 bases and the J segment 4 bases; nucleotides outside the gene matches: 6. The CDR3, as DNA: TGTGCCAGCAGGGCCTCACTAGCGGGAGAGACCCAGTACTTC. It translates to CASRASLAGETQYF. Filled out from reference TRBV28 and TRBJ2-5, the complete variable domain reads DVKVTQSSRYLVKRTGEKVFLECVQDMDHENMFWYRQDPGLGLRLIYFSYDVKMKEKGDIPEGYSVSREKKERFSLILESASTNQTSMYLCASRASLAGETQYFGPGTRLLVL.

This chain uses TRBV5-1 with TRBJ2-7; 13 bases line up with TRBD2. The CDR3 has 18 amino acids. Germline V CDR1 and CDR2: SGHRS, YFSETQ. V was pared by 3 bases and J by 3 bases, with 12 bases of the junction left unmatched. The CDR3 is CASSSGLAGVSPNYEQYF. The DNA for the CDR3 is TGCGCCAGCAGCTCTGGACTAGCGGGAGTAAGTCCGAACTACGAGCAGTACTTC. The full variable domain, with the rest looked up from reference TRBV5-1 and TRBJ2-7, is KAGVTQTPRYLIKTRGQQVTLSCSPISGHRSVSWYQQTPGQGLQFLFEYFSETQRNKGNFPGRFSGRQFSNSRSEMNVSTLELGDSALYLCASSSGLAGVSPNYEQYFGPGTRLTVT.

V gene TRBV6-5 combines with J gene TRBJ2-5; no clear D gene. Germline V gives CDR1 MNHEY, CDR2 SVGAGI. V lost 6 bases and J 3 bases, leaving 14 bases between the germline ends. The CDR3 sequence is 14 residues long. The chain's CDR3 is CASRFGLEEETQYF. The CDR3 nucleotides are TGTGCCAGCAGGTTTGGTTTAGAGGAAGAGACCCAGTACTTC.

The rearrangement joins TRBV28 to TRBJ2-7; D gene uncertain. Germline V lookup: CDR1 MDHEN, CDR2 SYDVKM. Between the trimmed V and J ends, which lost 3 bases and 6 bases, there was a span of 9 bases. CDR3 length: 12 residues. DNA of the CDR3: TGTGCCAGCAGTTTGACCCCTTTCGAGCAGTACTTC. As protein: CASSLTPFEQYF.

J is TRBJ1-2 and V is TRBV5-1; 9 bases agree with TRBD1. Germline V gene sequence: CDR1 SGHRS, CDR2 YFSETQ. This CDR3 has 15 amino acids. J lost 0 bases, V lost 4 bases, and 4 bases had no gene match. CDR3 sequence: CASSGQGNTNYGYTF. The CDR3 coding sequence is TGCGCCAGCAGCGGACAGGGGAATACTAACTATGGCTACACCTTC.

This clone was seen only once. J is TRBJ1-1 and V is TRBV11-2; the D is unclear. Trimming left V 5 bases short and J 1 base short, with 8 bases between. In germline, CDR1 is SGHAT, CDR2 FQNNGV. The CDR3 covers 13 residues. The CDR3 loop reads CASSPSENTEAFF. DNA for the CDR3: TGTGCCAGCAGCCCCTCAGAGAACACTGAAGCTTTCTTT.

The CDR3 region has the DNA TGTGCCAGCGGGCAAAACACCGGGGAGCTGTTTTTT. It translates to CASGQNTGELFF. The chain combines TRBV5-8 with TRBJ2-2; no reliable D call. V lost 7 bases to trimming and J lost 2 bases, with 6 bases between them. Germline values: CDR1 SGHTS, CDR2 YDEGEE. The CDR3 spans 12 residues.

V and J are TRBV28 and TRBJ2-1; D is possibly TRBD2 (6 bases). V was pared by 7 bases and J by 4 bases, with 23 bases between. The CDR3 length is 17 residues. Per germline, CDR1 MDHEN and CDR2 SYDVKM. DNA of the CDR3: TGTGCCAGCAAGCCGCGTCTCGGAGGGAGTTTGTACAATGAGCAGTTCTTC. It encodes CASKPRLGGSLYNEQFF.

The rearrangement links TRBV28 to TRBJ1-6, with 7 bases identical to TRBD1. In germline, CDR1 is MDHEN, CDR2 SYDVKM. The J segment lost 6 bases and the V segment lost 3 bases, leaving 5 bases of the junction unmatched. CDR3 length: 15 residues. The CDR3 DNA follows: TGTGCCAGCAGTTTGGCTGGGACAGCTAATTCACCCCTCCACTTT. Translation gives CASSLAGTANSPLHF.

This clone occurred once. The chain joins TRBV7-2 to TRBJ2-2; the match to TRBD1 covers 10 bases. The CDR3 has 14 amino acids. The V and J ends lost 4 bases and 7 bases, in that order; junction bases with no gene match: 3. CDR1 SGHTA and CDR2 FQGNSA come from the germline V gene. For the CDR3, the DNA is TGTGCCAGCAGCTCGGGACAGGGGAGCGGGGAGCTGTTTTTT. It specifies CASSSGQGSGELFF.